The text below deals with one T cell receptor beta chain. Its antigen is not identified. This sample stems from a study of T cell responses to AZD1222 COVID-19 vaccine. Study conclusions and caveats: Females made up more of the donors, who were largely white British, and clonal diversity may have come out too low. CD4 TCRs covered the whole spike, strongest at regions 160-218 and 743-854. Repertoire sampling occurred only after the peak T cell response.

The method was immunoSEQ multiplex PCR; TCRdb's version includes in-frame clones alone and lacks a portion of them. The sample lists 120,000 to 150,000 clones; roughly 87% were seen once. The CDR3 has 15 residues. V lost 6 bases and J lost 0, with 11 bases in between. Germline V gene lookup returns CDR1 MNHNY and CDR2 SVGAGI (reference sequence). This receptor was obtained from an adult who received the AZD1222 COVID-19 vaccine. The chain joins TRBV6-6 to TRBJ1-4; a possible D gene is TRBD1 (5 bases). The sequencing here drew on peripheral blood, taken 28 days after the second AZD1222 dose. In DNA form, the CDR3 reads TGTGCCAGCAGGCCTCGGGGGGCAACTAATGAAAAACTGTTTTTT. Translation: CASRPRGATNEKLFF.